These 27 T cell receptor beta chains came from one sample sequenced in a study of CD8 T cells in ankylosing spondylitis (dated by TCRdb to about 2017). Preparation of the library involved 5' RACE. The instrument given in TCRdb is Illumina HiSeq 2500. Using fastp at Q25 and MiXCR, TCRdb reprocessed the public reads and kept productive beta chains. Entries are consolidated by CDR3 protein sequence, retaining the most common genes and DNA. This sample lists roughly 280,000 distinct CDR3 sequences; 15% to 20% were detected once. 7.8% of the sample belongs to the ten largest clones. The sequenced material came from blood, either unsorted or a sorted T cell fraction (not recorded which). The receptors shown here come from a male donor with ankylosing spondylitis or in good health (not recorded which).

The sample holds a few counts of this clonotype. The rearrangement links TRBV14 to TRBJ2-1; 10 nucleotides line up with TRBD1. The trim removed 4 bases at V and 5 bases at J, leaving 2 bases unmatched. There are 14 residues in the CDR3. Germline CDR1 SGHDN, CDR2 FVKESK. The CDR3 DNA is TGTGCCAGCAGCCTGACAGGGGGCCACAATGAGCAGTTCTTC. It yields the protein CASSLTGGHNEQFF. Full variable domain (outside the CDR3, taken from reference TRBV14 and TRBJ2-1): EAGVTQFPSHSVIEKGQTVTLRCDPISGHDNLYWYRRVMGKEIKFLLHFVKESKQDESGMPNNRFLAERTGGTYSTLKVQPAELEDSGVYFCASSLTGGHNEQFFGPGTRLTVL.

J is TRBJ2-1 and V is TRBV3-1; 9 bases line up with TRBD2. Germline CDR1 reads LGHDT; CDR2 reads YNNKEL (reference sequence). CDR3 length: 18 amino acids. Germline trimming cut 0 bases from V and 6 bases from J; bases unmatched to any gene: 12. CDR3 loop: CASSQDPGLAPVSNEQFF. DNA of the CDR3: TGTGCCAGCAGCCAAGATCCGGGACTAGCTCCAGTTAGCAATGAGCAGTTCTTC.

This clonotype was picked up one time. This chain connects TRBV9 to TRBJ2-1, with TRBD2 matching 7 bases. From germline, CDR1 is SGDLS and CDR2 YYNGEE. V trimming: 3 bases; J trimming: 2 bases; junction bases outside the gene matches: 5. CDR3 length: 15 residues. Written as DNA, the CDR3 is TGTGCCAGCAGCGAGAGCGGGAACACCTACAATGAGCAGTTCTTC. Its protein is CASSESGNTYNEQFF.

Only a few counts were recorded for this clonotype. The chain is built from TRBV4-2 and TRBJ2-1; no clear D gene. V dropped 1 base and J dropped 0 bases, with 7 bases sitting between them. CDR3 length: 15 residues. CDR1 and CDR2 (germline): LGHNA, YNFKEQ. The CDR3 is CASSQVPGSYNEQFF. The DNA of the CDR3 is TGTGCCAGCAGCCAAGTGCCGGGCTCCTACAATGAGCAGTTCTTC.

V gene TRBV19 combines with J gene TRBJ2-3, with D uncertain. This CDR3 contains 15 residues. V lost 0 bases to trimming and J lost 0 bases, with 7 bases between them. Germline CDR1 is LNHDA and CDR2 is SQIVND (reference sequence). CDR3 loop: CASSIDPVSTDTQYF. The CDR3, as DNA: TGTGCCAGTAGTATAGACCCAGTCAGCACAGATACGCAGTATTTT.

In its sample, this clonotype was seen many times. The chain uses TRBV5-1 and TRBJ1-4; D is perhaps TRBD1 (6 bases). Germline V gene sequence: CDR1 SGHRS, CDR2 YFSETQ. V lost 0 bases and J 11 bases, leaving 26 bases between the germline ends. This CDR3 contains 18 residues. CDR3 sequence reads: CASSLGTIVDRRVRKLFF. The CDR3 DNA reads TGCGCCAGCAGCTTGGGAACAATAGTCGACAGGCGGGTGAGGAAACTGTTTTTT.

A few counts support this clonotype. The rearrangement uses TRBV3-1 and TRBJ2-7, with 7 nucleotides matching TRBD1. The CDR3 loop spans 16 amino acids. The germline gives CDR1 LGHDT, CDR2 YNNKEL (reference sequence). Losses at the gene ends were 4 bases for V and 2 bases for J; bases not matched to a gene: 11. The CDR3 loop is CASSLLDRATPYEQYV. The CDR3, as DNA: TGTGCCAGCAGCCTCCTCGACAGGGCTACACCCTACGAGCAGTACGTC.

This chain links TRBV6-1 with TRBJ2-7; the match to TRBD1 covers 10 bases. The V gene's germline CDR1 is MNHNS and CDR2 SASEGT. The J segment lost 0 bases and the V segment lost 4 bases, leaving 15 bases of the junction unmatched. The CDR3 covers 19 residues. Here the CDR3 DNA reads TGTGCCAGCAGTGGGGTCGGGACAGGGGCCTTCTTTAGCTCCTACGAGCAGTACGTC. Translating it yields CASSGVGTGAFFSSYEQYV.

The genes are TRBV6-1 and TRBJ2-2; TRBD2 matches at 10 bases. In germline, CDR1 is MNHNS, CDR2 SASEGT. This CDR3 is built from 16 residues. V was clipped by 7 bases and J by 1 base; unmatched bases: 6. The CDR3 nucleotides are TGTGCCAGCAAACGAAGCGGGAGGGGGAACACCGGGGAGCTGTTTTTT. Translating it yields CASKRSGRGNTGELFF.

Details on this clonotype: Germline is not matched at one junction end, which may reflect a read error. V is TRBV2 and J is TRBJ2-5, with TRBD1 matching 8 bases. The CDR3 runs 18 residues. CDR1 is SNHLY, CDR2 FYNNEI, per germline. The chain's CDR3 is CTSSLDRAGRIFQETQYF. The CDR3, as DNA: TGTACCAGCAGTTTGGACAGGGCCGGACGCATTTTTCAAGAGACCCAGTACTTC. Together with reference TRBV2 and TRBJ2-5, the CDR3 gives the full variable domain: EPEVTQTPSHQVTQMGQEVILRCVPISNHLYFYWYRQILGQKVEFLVSFYNNEISEKSEIFDDQFSVERPDGSNFTLKIRSTKLEDSAMYFCTSSLDRAGRIFQETQYFGPGTRLLVL.

In its sample, this clonotype was seen a few times. The gene calls are TRBV9 and TRBJ1-5; D ambiguous. The CDR3 contains 14 residues. Trimming took 3 bases from V and 1 from J, leaving 8 bases between them. Germline lookup yields CDR1 SGDLS and CDR2 YYNGEE. The CDR3 reads CASSGDGSNQPQHF. The DNA for the CDR3 is TGTGCCAGCAGCGGAGACGGAAGCAATCAGCCCCAGCATTTT.

This clonotype was counted a few times. The V call is TRBV6-1, the J call TRBJ2-5, with 11 bases that match TRBD1. The CDR3 totals 14 residues. Trimming cost V 5 bases and J 5 bases; bases outside gene matches: 4. Germline values: CDR1 MNHNS, CDR2 SASEGT. DNA of the CDR3: TGTGCCAGCAGTAGGGGGACAGGGGGTGAGACCCAGTACTTC. This encodes CASSRGTGGETQYF.

The chain recombines TRBV11-2 with TRBJ2-5; D is undetermined. The germline CDR1 and CDR2 sequences are SGHAT and FQNNGV. V lost 6 bases, J lost 14 bases, and 13 bases lay in between. There are 10 residues in the CDR3. The CDR3 DNA reads as TGTGCCAGCAGTTCGACTGCCCCCTACTTC. As protein: CASSSTAPYF.

The table lists this clonotype with many counts. J is TRBJ1-6 and V is TRBV20-1, with D possibly matching TRBD1 (5 bases). This CDR3 has 11 amino acids. Germline V gene sequence: CDR1 DFQATT, CDR2 SNEGSKA (reference sequence). V gave up 7 bases and J gave up 7 bases, with 8 bases separating them. The CDR3 DNA sequence: TGCAGTGTAGGGGTAAATTCACCCCTCCACTTT. As protein: CSVGVNSPLHF.

This rearrangement joins TRBV23-1 to TRBJ2-3; no definite D call. TRBV23-1 is recorded as an ORF, its role being uncertain. Between the trimmed V and J ends, which lost 0 bases and 14 bases, there was a span of 12 bases. This CDR3 has 12 amino acids. The CDR3 DNA follows: TGCGCCAGCAGTCAATCAGGGAAGCATCGGTATTTT. This codes for CASSQSGKHRYF.

Note on this clonotype: One end of the junction does not line up with germline, which may come from a read error. The chain recombines TRBV5-4 with TRBJ2-5; 9 bases are a match to TRBD1. CDR3 length: 16 amino acids. Germline-derived CDR1 and CDR2 are SGHNT and YYREEE (reference sequence). The CDR3 sequence: CTSSLAQDRGGETQYF. CDR3 in DNA: TGTACCAGCAGCTTGGCCCAGGACAGGGGAGGAGAGACCCAGTACTTC.

This clonotype has just a few counts. The chain couples TRBV6-1 to TRBJ1-6, with 8 bases lining up with TRBD1. Germline loops: CDR1 MNHNS, CDR2 SASEGT. The ends lost 7 bases at V and 6 bases at J; junction bases unmatched: 8. The length of the CDR3 is 15 residues. The CDR3 DNA reads TGTGCCAGCATTCGAGCGGGACAGGCTAATTCACCCCTCCACTTT. Protein: CASIRAGQANSPLHF.

This clonotype was observed a few times. This chain uses TRBV24-1 with TRBJ2-1, with D possibly being TRBD2 (5 bases). The CDR3 is 13 residues long. Germline values: CDR1 KGHDR, CDR2 SFDVKD. V gave up 4 bases and J gave up 8 bases, with 11 bases separating them. In DNA form, the CDR3 reads TGTGCCACCAGTGACAGAACGGAGGATGAGCAGTTCTTC. This encodes CATSDRTEDEQFF.

V and J are TRBV5-1 and TRBJ1-2; TRBD1 might be the D (5 bases). CDR1 is SGHRS and CDR2 is YFSETQ in the germline V gene. The ends were cut back, 0 bases at V and 4 bases at J, with 10 bases in the middle. The CDR3 is 14 amino acids. The CDR3 DNA follows: TGCGCCAGCAGCTTGGGGACCCAGGGCTATGGCTACACCTTC. This sequence encodes CASSLGTQGYGYTF.

The V gene is TRBV27, the J gene TRBJ2-7; D unclear. Per the germline V gene, CDR1 is MNHEY and CDR2 is SMNVEV (reference sequence). The CDR3 is 12 amino acids. V was pared by 4 bases and J by 3 bases, with 7 bases between. For the CDR3, the DNA is TGTGCCAGCAGTTATTCATTCTACGAGCAGTACGTC. Amino acids: CASSYSFYEQYV.

The rearrangement uses TRBV5-1 and TRBJ2-5; D perhaps matches TRBD2 (6 bases). The ends were cut back, 4 bases at V and 5 bases at J, with 18 bases in the middle. The CDR3 sequence is 15 residues long. CDR1 is SGHRS and CDR2 is YFSETQ in the germline V gene. CDR3 sequence: CASSGAGNNRETQYF. CDR3 DNA: TGCGCCAGCAGCGGCGCGGGGAATAATCGGGAGACCCAGTACTTC.

This clonotype was counted between two and nine times. The rearrangement links TRBV5-1 to TRBJ1-4; D gene ambiguous. Looked up from germline, CDR1 is SGHRS and CDR2 is YFSETQ. There are 15 residues in the CDR3. Trimming removed 4 bases from V and 0 bases from J, with 10 bases in between. CDR3 DNA sequence: TGCGCCAGCAGCCTCGGCGGAGCAACTAATGAAAAACTGTTTTTT. It translates to CASSLGGATNEKLFF.

The chain links TRBV5-1 to TRBJ2-1; 13 bases are shared with TRBD2. V trimming: 6 bases; J trimming: 5 bases; junction bases outside the gene matches: 5. Germline V gene lookup returns CDR1 SGHRS and CDR2 YFSETQ. The CDR3 consists of 15 residues. The CDR3: CASTPGTSGDNEQFF. Here the CDR3 DNA reads TGCGCCAGCACCCCCGGGACTAGCGGGGACAATGAGCAGTTCTTC.

Only a few counts were recorded for this clonotype. The genes are TRBV28 and TRBJ2-2; weak D call: TRBD1 (6 bases). The V gene lost 4 bases and the J gene lost 4 bases, with 13 bases spanning the gap. This CDR3 has 15 amino acids. Per germline, CDR1 MDHEN and CDR2 SYDVKM. The CDR3 bases are TGTGCCAGCAGTTACCCAGGGGTTGGCACCGGGGAGCTGTTTTTT. Its translation: CASSYPGVGTGELFF.

This clonotype has a count of ten or more. The chain employs TRBV10-3 and TRBJ2-1, with 11 bases lining up with TRBD2. The V gene end was trimmed by 0 bases and the J gene end by 9 bases; junction bases not matched to a gene: 7. The germline V gene encodes CDR1 ENHRY and CDR2 SYGVKD. The CDR3 is made up of 16 amino acids. The CDR3 bases are TGTGCCATCAGTGAGTCCTGGACTAGCGGGCGAAGTGAGCAGTTCTTC. The encoded protein is CAISESWTSGRSEQFF.

This clonotype was recorded a few times. The CDR3 protein is CSVGPQGTSTDTQYF. The CDR3 nucleotides are TGCAGCGTTGGCCCACAGGGGACTAGCACAGATACGCAGTATTTT. The genes are TRBV29-1 and TRBJ2-3, with D possibly TRBD1 on 7 matching bases. V was pared by 4 bases and J by 0 bases, with 14 bases between. From germline, CDR1 is SQVTM and CDR2 ANQGSEA. The CDR3 runs to 15 residues.

This rearrangement joins TRBV10-3 to TRBJ1-1, with D possibly matching TRBD1 (6 bases). The CDR3 sequence is 16 residues long. Germline CDR1 reads ENHRY; CDR2 reads SYGVKD. V was shortened by 4 bases and J by 2 bases, with 17 bases between the two germline ends. The CDR3 spells CAISGSDRSGNTEAFF. In nucleotides, the CDR3 is TGTGCCATCAGTGGTAGTGACAGGTCGGGTAACACTGAAGCTTTCTTT.